Here is one T cell receptor (beta chain) with its context. The data belong to a study of lung T cells in sarcoidosis with Löfgren's syndrome. TCRdb re-called the reads through MiXCR, storing one row per CDR3 protein. This table has fewer than 80,000 distinct CDR3 sequences, approximately 21% appearing once. The CDR3 totals 13 residues. V was shortened by 1 base and J by 11 bases, with 14 bases between the two germline ends. Germline V gene sequence: CDR1 SGHDN, CDR2 FVKESK. The TCR originated in a human donor with sarcoidosis (Löfgren's syndrome or another form), or a control subject (not recorded which). The chain couples TRBV14 to TRBJ1-1; D uncertain. Sequencing input: CD4+ T cells from PBMCs. The CDR3 DNA sequence: TGTGCCAGCAGCCAAGTTGTCGGAGGAGCGGCTTTCTTT. Encoded protein: CASSQVVGGAAFF.